Below, 27 T cell receptor beta chains from the same sample are listed, as sequenced in a study of blood T cell repertoires in COVID-19. Method: immunoSEQ multiplex PCR; TCRdb's copy keeps in-frame clones and lacks some. The sample shows hundreds of thousands of clones, around 90% of them seen only once. Input material: PBMCs or T cells enriched from blood (not recorded which). The receptors here all came from a woman between 55 and 75 years old in a cohort exposed to, infected with or recovered from COVID-19 (not recorded which).

The CDR3 sequence is CASSEQRGQSHGYTF. In nucleotides, the CDR3 is TGTGCCAGCAGTGAGCAAAGGGGGCAGTCCCATGGCTACACCTTC. The chain couples TRBV6-1 to TRBJ1-2; 7 bases agree with TRBD1. The V gene end was trimmed by 3 bases and the J gene end by 6 bases; junction bases not matched to a gene: 10. The CDR3 loop spans 15 amino acids. The V gene's germline CDR1 is MNHNS and CDR2 SASEGT.

This clone was seen a few times. The J gene is TRBJ2-2, the V gene TRBV11-3; TRBD1 agrees at 9 bases. CDR3 length: 16 residues. The V gene end was trimmed by 4 bases and the J gene end by 6 bases; junction bases not matched to a gene: 9. CDR1 and CDR2 from the germline V gene are SGHNT and YENEEA. In DNA form, the CDR3 reads TGTGCCAGCAGCTCCGAGGGGACAGGGCGAGCCGGGGAGCTGTTTTTT. Encoded protein: CASSSEGTGRAGELFF.

This clone showed up just once. The chain links TRBV27 to TRBJ1-1; TRBD1 matches at 7 bases. The CDR3 runs to 13 residues. V gave up 5 bases and J gave up 3 bases; unmatched junction bases: 3. The germline gives CDR1 MNHEY, CDR2 SMNVEV (reference sequence). DNA of the CDR3: TGTGCCAGCAGTATCAGGGGGGACACTGAAGCTTTCTTT. It specifies CASSIRGDTEAFF.

The CDR3 DNA sequence: TGTGCCAGCAGCCCACCGCGGTCCTACGAGCAGTACTTC. Its translation is CASSPPRSYEQYF. The chain recombines TRBV9 with TRBJ2-7; D is unresolved. V lost 4 bases, J lost 1 base, and 9 bases lay in between. CDR3 length equals 13 residues. Germline V lookup: CDR1 SGDLS, CDR2 YYNGEE. The variable domain in full, with the rest retrieved from reference TRBV9 and TRBJ2-7, is DSGVTQTPKHLITATGQRVTLRCSPRSGDLSVYWYQQSLDQGLQFLIQYYNGEERAKGNILERFSAQQFPDLHSELNLSSLELGDSALYFCASSPPRSYEQYFGPGTRLTVT.

Only one count was recorded for this clone. The chain joins TRBV2 to TRBJ2-1; 10 bases match TRBD1. CDR3 size: 14 residues. Germline values: CDR1 SNHLY, CDR2 FYNNEI. The V gene end was trimmed by 6 bases and the J gene end by 8 bases; junction bases not matched to a gene: 7. This CDR3 is CASRGTGDSYEQFF. The CDR3 bases are TGTGCCAGCAGGGGGACAGGGGACAGCTATGAGCAGTTCTTC.

This rearrangement joins TRBV14 to TRBJ1-2; D unresolved. Germline CDR1 is SGHDN and CDR2 is FVKESK. V shed 1 base and J shed 3 bases, with 6 bases lying between them. CDR3 length: 13 residues. CDR3 in amino acids: CASSQGQDYGYTF. CDR3 bases: TGTGCCAGCAGCCAAGGGCAGGACTATGGCTACACCTTC. The whole variable domain, filled in from reference TRBV14 and TRBJ1-2, reads EAGVTQFPSHSVIEKGQTVTLRCDPISGHDNLYWYRRVMGKEIKFLLHFVKESKQDESGMPNNRFLAERTGGTYSTLKVQPAELEDSGVYFCASSQGQDYGYTFGSGTRLTVV.

The chain carries TRBV5-1 and TRBJ2-3, with 11 positions matching TRBD2. The V and J ends lost 0 bases and 6 bases, in that order; junction bases with no gene match: 6. Germline V gene sequence: CDR1 SGHRS, CDR2 YFSETQ. The CDR3 runs to 16 residues. CDR3: CASSLVPLAGGDTQYF. CDR3 coding DNA: TGCGCCAGCAGCTTGGTTCCGTTAGCGGGAGGGGATACGCAGTATTTT.

J is TRBJ2-7 and V is TRBV5-4; TRBD2 matches 9 bases. The V and J ends lost 2 bases and 6 bases, in that order; junction bases with no gene match: 9. Germline CDR1 and CDR2: SGHNT and YYREEE (reference sequence). CDR3 length equals 15 residues. The CDR3 DNA reads TGTGCCAGCAGCTTTCGGGGGACTAGCATTGGCGAGCAGTACTTC. Protein sequence: CASSFRGTSIGEQYF.

The V call is TRBV30, the J call TRBJ1-5, with D unclear. Trimming cost V 5 bases and J 0 bases, with 20 bases left between them. CDR1 and CDR2 (germline): GTSNPN, SVGIG (reference sequence). The CDR3 length is 17 residues. The CDR3 sequence: CAWDSGRTSSSNQPQHF. CDR3 nucleotide sequence: TGTGCCTGGGACTCGGGTCGAACCTCCAGTAGCAATCAGCCCCAGCATTTT. The whole variable domain, remainder taken from reference TRBV30 and TRBJ1-5, is SQTIHQWPATLVQPVGSPLSLECTVEGTSNPNLYWYRQAAGRGLQLLFYSVGIGQISSEVPQNLSASRPQDRQFILSSKKLLLSDSGFYLCAWDSGRTSSSNQPQHFGDGTRLSIL.

This clone was seen only once. The chain combines TRBV7-9 with TRBJ2-3; 7 nucleotides agree with TRBD2. This CDR3 contains 14 residues. J lost 2 bases, V lost 7 bases, and 6 bases had no gene match. CDR1 and CDR2 from the germline V gene are SEHNR and FQNEAQ (reference sequence). DNA for the CDR3: TGTGCCAGCAAAGAGCGGGGCCCCACAGATACGCAGTATTTT. Translating gives CASKERGPTDTQYF.

Worth noting for this clone: The junction departs from the called germline gene at one end, perhaps through a read error. V gene TRBV7-7 combines with J gene TRBJ1-1, with D hard to call. The CDR3 has 9 residues. Per the germline V gene, CDR1 is SSHAT and CDR2 is FNYEAQ (reference sequence). The chain's CDR3 is CASSPGAFF. CDR3 nucleotides: TGTGCTAGCAGCCCGGGAGCTTTCTTT.

The chain carries TRBV24-1 and TRBJ2-1, with 14 bases that match TRBD2. Trimming took 4 bases from V and 8 from J; bases not matched to a gene: 12. Germline V CDR1 and CDR2: KGHDR, SFDVKD. The CDR3 runs to 18 residues. The CDR3 region is CATSDPTAPGLAGDEQFF. CDR3 nucleotides: TGTGCCACCAGTGACCCCACCGCCCCGGGACTAGCGGGAGATGAGCAGTTCTTC.

The V call is TRBV3-1 (or the pseudogene TRBV3-2), the J call TRBJ2-1; possible D gene TRBD2, 6 bases. The CDR3 runs 15 residues. The germline V gene encodes CDR1 LGHDT and CDR2 YNNKEL (reference sequence). V was cut by 4 bases and J by 7 bases, with 17 bases left in between. DNA for the CDR3: TGTGCCAGCAGCCCCCGTGGAGGGAGCGAGAATGAGCAGTTCTTC. Residues: CASSPRGGSENEQFF.

The chain employs TRBV6-1 and TRBJ2-7; 7 bases agree with TRBD1. With V trimmed by 1 base and J by 0 bases, 0 bases remained unmatched. From germline, CDR1 is MNHNS and CDR2 SASEGT. The CDR3 loop spans 14 amino acids. The DNA of the CDR3 is TGTGCCAGCAGTGAAGGACAGGGCTCCTACGAGCAGTACTTC. Residues: CASSEGQGSYEQYF.

The rearrangement joins TRBV3-1 (or the pseudogene TRBV3-2) to TRBJ2-1; TRBD2 matches at 9 bases. The CDR3 length is 16 residues. Trimming removed 3 bases from V and 7 bases from J; junction bases left unmatched: 10. The germline CDR1 and CDR2 sequences are LGHDT and YNNKEL (reference sequence). CDR3 DNA sequence: TGTGCCAGCAGCCAGTCGGGGGCGGGAGGGGGAAATGAGCAGTTCTTC. This translates into CASSQSGAGGGNEQFF.

The rearrangement uses TRBV9 and TRBJ2-1; a weak D match, TRBD2 (8 bases). Germline CDR1 SGDLS, CDR2 YYNGEE. CDR3 length: 15 amino acids. Trimming pared 2 bases from V and 8 bases from J, leaving 17 bases between. This CDR3 reads CASSVRPGGGHEQFF. In nucleotides, the CDR3 is TGTGCCAGCAGCGTTCGGCCGGGAGGGGGCCATGAGCAGTTCTTC.

The J gene is TRBJ2-3, the V gene TRBV2; 8 bases align to TRBD1. The CDR3 contains 14 residues. Germline CDR1 and CDR2: SNHLY and FYNNEI. V shed 5 bases and J 6 bases; nucleotides not matched to a gene: 7. The CDR3 DNA is TGTGCCAGCAGTCGGACAGGGCCGGGGGATACGCAGTATTTT. Translated: CASSRTGPGDTQYF.

The genes are TRBV11-2 and TRBJ2-1; maybe TRBD2 (6 bases). The V gene lost 5 bases and the J gene lost 0 bases, with 11 bases spanning the gap. This CDR3 is built from 15 residues. Looked up from germline, CDR1 is SGHAT and CDR2 is FQNNGV. In nucleotides, the CDR3 is TGTGCCAGCAGCCGTACTAGCTTCTCCTACAATGAGCAGTTCTTC. It yields the protein CASSRTSFSYNEQFF. The variable domain in full, completed from reference TRBV11-2 and TRBJ2-1, reads EAGVAQSPRYKIIEKRQSVAFWCNPISGHATLYWYQQILGQGPKLLIQFQNNGVVDDSQLPKDRFSAERLKGVDSTLKIQPAKLEDSAVYLCASSRTSFSYNEQFFGPGTRLTVL.

This sequence joins TRBV7-2 and TRBJ2-1; 11 bases line up with TRBD2. Unmatched junction bases numbered 9, after V lost 1 base and J lost 1 base. The CDR3 has 19 amino acids. CDR1 is SGHTA and CDR2 is FQGNSA in the germline V gene. For the CDR3, the DNA is TGTGCCAGCAGCTTAGGCCCTAGCGGGAGGACTGGGTCCTACAATGAGCAGTTCTTC. As protein: CASSLGPSGRTGSYNEQFF.

The chain combines TRBV2 with TRBJ1-5; TRBD1 matches 8 bases. CDR1 is SNHLY and CDR2 is FYNNEI in the germline V gene. V lost 3 bases, J lost 7 bases, and 17 bases stayed unmatched. There are 18 residues in the CDR3. The CDR3 loop is CASSDNPAQGASRQPQHF. CDR3 nucleotides: TGTGCCAGCAGTGATAATCCTGCTCAGGGGGCCTCCAGGCAGCCCCAGCATTTT.

The rearrangement uses TRBV18 and TRBJ1-6, with D unresolved. With 3 bases removed from V and 8 bases from J, the gap between germline ends came to 11 bases. Looked up from germline, CDR1 is KGHSH and CDR2 is LQKENI. This CDR3 spans 14 amino acids. The CDR3 DNA sequence: TGTGCCAGCTCACCGCGGGATGGGGATTCACCCCTCCACTTT. Its protein is CASSPRDGDSPLHF.

The chain recombines TRBV3-1 (or the pseudogene TRBV3-2) with TRBJ2-3; D is undetermined. V was clipped by 0 bases and J by 0 bases, with 13 bases between them. The CDR3 length is 17 residues. Germline V gives CDR1 LGHDT, CDR2 YNNKEL (reference sequence). The CDR3 DNA reads as TGTGCCAGCAGCCAAGATTTTGGCTTTTCTAGCACAGATACGCAGTATTTT. It translates to CASSQDFGFSSTDTQYF.

DNA of the CDR3: TGTGCCAGCAGCCAAATGGGACAGGGAAGGGCCGGGGAGCTGTTTTTT. Residues: CASSQMGQGRAGELFF. The chain recombines TRBV14 with TRBJ2-2; 9 bases line up with TRBD1. V was pared by 2 bases and J by 6 bases, with 7 bases of the junction left unmatched. Germline CDR1 SGHDN, CDR2 FVKESK. This CDR3 spans 16 amino acids. The entire variable domain, with the rest obtained from reference TRBV14 and TRBJ2-2, is as follows: EAGVTQFPSHSVIEKGQTVTLRCDPISGHDNLYWYRRVMGKEIKFLLHFVKESKQDESGMPNNRFLAERTGGTYSTLKVQPAELEDSGVYFCASSQMGQGRAGELFFGEGSRLTVL.

V and J are TRBV28 and TRBJ2-3; TRBD2 agrees at 8 bases. Germline values: CDR1 MDHEN, CDR2 SYDVKM. J gave up 2 bases and V 2 bases, and 21 bases lay outside the gene matches. The CDR3 totals 21 residues. CDR3 in amino acids: CASSLAKPGLGFNTNTDTQYF. CDR3 DNA: TGTGCCAGCAGTTTAGCGAAACCGGGACTAGGGTTTAACACTAACACAGATACGCAGTATTTT.

The chain links TRBV19 to TRBJ1-1; 9 nucleotides align to TRBD1. The germline CDR1 and CDR2 sequences are LNHDA and SQIVND (reference sequence). This CDR3 contains 16 residues. With 4 bases clipped from V and 3 bases from J, the junction kept 9 bases outside the gene matches. CDR3 nucleotides: TGTGCCAGTAGTAAAGGGACAGGGAGAGGAGACACTGAAGCTTTCTTT. It specifies CASSKGTGRGDTEAFF. The full variable domain, rest sourced from reference TRBV19 and TRBJ1-1, is DGGITQSPKYLFRKEGQNVTLSCEQNLNHDAMYWYRQDPGQGLRLIYYSQIVNDFQKGDIAEGYSVSREKKESFPLTVTSAQKNPTAFYLCASSKGTGRGDTEAFFGQGTRLTVV.

This sequence joins TRBV4-3 and TRBJ2-7; 11 positions match TRBD2. CDR3 length: 17 amino acids. With V trimmed by 0 bases and J by 3 bases, 7 bases remained unmatched. Germline V gives CDR1 LGHNA, CDR2 YSLEER. The CDR3 sequence: CASSQDRTSGPYYEQYF. CDR3 nucleotide sequence: TGCGCCAGCAGCCAAGATCGGACTAGCGGGCCCTACTACGAGCAGTACTTC.

This chain joins TRBV12-3 or TRBV12-4 and TRBJ1-5; tentative D call: TRBD1 (6 bases). Deletions cut 5 bases from V and 3 bases from J, with 8 bases between. CDR3 length equals 13 residues. This CDR3 reads CASSRDNNQPQHF. CDR3 DNA: TGTGCCAGCAGTCGGGACAACAATCAGCCCCAGCATTTT.